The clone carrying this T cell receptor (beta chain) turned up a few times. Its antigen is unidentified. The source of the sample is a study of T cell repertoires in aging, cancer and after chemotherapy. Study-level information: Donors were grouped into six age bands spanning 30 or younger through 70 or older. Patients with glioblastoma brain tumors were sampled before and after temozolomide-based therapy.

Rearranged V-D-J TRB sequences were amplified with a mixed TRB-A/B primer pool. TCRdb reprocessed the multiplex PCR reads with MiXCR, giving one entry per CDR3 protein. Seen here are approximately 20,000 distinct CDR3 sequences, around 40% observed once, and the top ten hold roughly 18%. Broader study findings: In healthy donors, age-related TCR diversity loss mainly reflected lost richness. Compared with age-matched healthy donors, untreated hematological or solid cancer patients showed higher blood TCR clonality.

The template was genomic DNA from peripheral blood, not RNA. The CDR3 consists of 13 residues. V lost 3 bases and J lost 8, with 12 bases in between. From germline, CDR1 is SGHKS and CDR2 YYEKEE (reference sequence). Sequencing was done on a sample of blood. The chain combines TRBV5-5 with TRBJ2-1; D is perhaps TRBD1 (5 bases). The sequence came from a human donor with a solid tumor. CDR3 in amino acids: CASSSGPEDEQFF. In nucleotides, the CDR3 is TGTGCCAGCAGCTCAGGGCCAGAAGATGAGCAGTTCTTC.